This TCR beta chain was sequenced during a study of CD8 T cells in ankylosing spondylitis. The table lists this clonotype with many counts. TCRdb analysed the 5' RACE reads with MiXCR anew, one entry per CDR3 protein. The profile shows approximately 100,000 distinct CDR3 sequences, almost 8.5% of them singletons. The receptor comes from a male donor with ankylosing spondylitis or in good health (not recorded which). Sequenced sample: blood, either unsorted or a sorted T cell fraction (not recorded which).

CDR3 DNA sequence: TGCAGCGTAGCGACTAGCGGACAAGAGACCCAGTACTTC. Translating gives CSVATSGQETQYF. The chain combines TRBV29-1 with TRBJ2-5; 9 bases agree with TRBD2. Germline CDR1 is SQVTM and CDR2 is ANQGSEA. The CDR3 loop spans 13 amino acids. The J segment lost 2 bases and the V segment lost 6 bases, leaving 4 bases of the junction unmatched.